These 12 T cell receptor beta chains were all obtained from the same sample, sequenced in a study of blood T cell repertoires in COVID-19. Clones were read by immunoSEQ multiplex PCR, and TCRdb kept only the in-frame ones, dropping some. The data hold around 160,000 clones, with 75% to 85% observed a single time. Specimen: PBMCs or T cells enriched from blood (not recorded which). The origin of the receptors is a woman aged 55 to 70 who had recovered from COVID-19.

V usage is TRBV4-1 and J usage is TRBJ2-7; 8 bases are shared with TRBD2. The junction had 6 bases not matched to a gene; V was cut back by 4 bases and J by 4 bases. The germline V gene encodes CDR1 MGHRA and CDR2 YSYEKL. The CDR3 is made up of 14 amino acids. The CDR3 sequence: CASSPGGAGYEQYF. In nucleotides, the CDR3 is TGCGCCAGCAGCCCGGGGGGGGCCGGGTACGAGCAGTACTTC.

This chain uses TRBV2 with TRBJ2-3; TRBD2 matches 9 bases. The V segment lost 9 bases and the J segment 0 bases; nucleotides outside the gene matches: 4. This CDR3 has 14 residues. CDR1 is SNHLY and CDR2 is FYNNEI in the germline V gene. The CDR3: CASRLAASTDTQYF. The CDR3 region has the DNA TGTGCCAGTCGACTAGCGGCCAGCACAGATACGCAGTATTTT.

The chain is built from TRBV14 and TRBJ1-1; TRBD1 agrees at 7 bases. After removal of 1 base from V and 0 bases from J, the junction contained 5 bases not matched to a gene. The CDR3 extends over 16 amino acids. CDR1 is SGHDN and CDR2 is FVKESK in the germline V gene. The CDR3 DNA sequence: TGTGCCAGCAGCCAAGTCAGGACAGGAATGAACACTGAAGCTTTCTTT. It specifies CASSQVRTGMNTEAFF.

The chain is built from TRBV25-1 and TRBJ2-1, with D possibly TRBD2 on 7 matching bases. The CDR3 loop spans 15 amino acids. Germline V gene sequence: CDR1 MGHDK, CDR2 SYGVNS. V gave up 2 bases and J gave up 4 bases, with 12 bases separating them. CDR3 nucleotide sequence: TGTGCCAGCAGTGAACGGGGGGCCGTATACAATGAGCAGTTCTTC. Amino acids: CASSERGAVYNEQFF.

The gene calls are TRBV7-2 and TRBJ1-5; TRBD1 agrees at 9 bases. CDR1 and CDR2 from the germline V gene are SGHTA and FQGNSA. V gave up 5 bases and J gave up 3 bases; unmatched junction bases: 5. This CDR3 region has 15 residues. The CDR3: CASSPGTGYNQPQHF. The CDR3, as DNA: TGTGCCAGCAGCCCTGGGACAGGGTACAATCAGCCCCAGCATTTT.

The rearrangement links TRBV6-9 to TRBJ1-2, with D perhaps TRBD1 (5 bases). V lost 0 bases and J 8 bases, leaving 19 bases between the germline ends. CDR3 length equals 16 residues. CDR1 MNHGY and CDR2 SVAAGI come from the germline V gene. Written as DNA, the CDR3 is TGTGCCAGCAGTTATTCGCCCGGGACTCGACCTAGAGGCTACACCTTC. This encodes CASSYSPGTRPRGYTF.

The CDR3 DNA follows: TGTGCCAGCTCACCTCGTAGGGGGGGGGACACTGAAGCTTTCTTT. Protein sequence: CASSPRRGGDTEAFF. The rearrangement links TRBV18 to TRBJ1-1; possible D gene TRBD1, 6 bases. Germline V gives CDR1 KGHSH, CDR2 LQKENI. The V end lost 3 bases, the J end lost 3 bases, and 14 bases lay between the germline ends. The CDR3 is made up of 15 amino acids.

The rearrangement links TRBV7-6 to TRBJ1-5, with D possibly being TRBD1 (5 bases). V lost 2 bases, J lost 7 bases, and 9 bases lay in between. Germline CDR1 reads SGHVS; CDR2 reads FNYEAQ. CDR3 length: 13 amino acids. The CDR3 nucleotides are TGTGCCAGCAGCTTATTATCAGGGCAGCCCCAGCATTTT. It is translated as CASSLLSGQPQHF.

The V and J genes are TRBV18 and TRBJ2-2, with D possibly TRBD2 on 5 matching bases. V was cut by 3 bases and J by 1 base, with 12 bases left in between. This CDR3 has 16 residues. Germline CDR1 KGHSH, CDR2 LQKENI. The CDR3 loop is CASSPEGSWNTGELFF. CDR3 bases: TGTGCCAGCTCACCCGAGGGATCATGGAACACCGGGGAGCTGTTTTTT.

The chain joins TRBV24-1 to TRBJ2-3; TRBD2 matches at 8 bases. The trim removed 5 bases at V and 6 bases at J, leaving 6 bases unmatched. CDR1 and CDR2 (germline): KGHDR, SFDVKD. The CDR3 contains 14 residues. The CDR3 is CATSVSSGGDTQYF. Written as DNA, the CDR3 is TGTGCCACCAGTGTCTCATCGGGGGGGGATACGCAGTATTTT.

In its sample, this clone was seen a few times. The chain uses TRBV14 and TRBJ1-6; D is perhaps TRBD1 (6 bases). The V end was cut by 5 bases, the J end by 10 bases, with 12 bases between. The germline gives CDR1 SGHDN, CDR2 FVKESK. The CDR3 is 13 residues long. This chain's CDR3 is CASSYTGNSPLHF. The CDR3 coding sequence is TGTGCCAGCAGCTACACAGGGAACTCACCCCTCCACTTT.

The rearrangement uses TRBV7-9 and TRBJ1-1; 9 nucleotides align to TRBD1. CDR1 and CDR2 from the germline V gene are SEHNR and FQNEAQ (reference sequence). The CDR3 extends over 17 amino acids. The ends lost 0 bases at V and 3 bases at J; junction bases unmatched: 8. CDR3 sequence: CASSLAQGAGFYTEAFF. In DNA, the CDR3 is TGTGCCAGCAGCTTAGCACAGGGGGCTGGATTTTACACTGAAGCTTTCTTT.